The 17 T cell receptor beta chains listed next were all sequenced from one sample in a study of blood T cell repertoires in COVID-19. Data came from immunoSEQ multiplex PCR; TCRdb stores just in-frame clones and leaves some out. The sample holds a few hundred thousand clones, 87% seen once. The sequenced sample was PBMCs or T cells enriched from blood (not recorded which). The receptors stem from a woman under 40 who had recovered from COVID-19.

The chain combines TRBV29-1 with TRBJ2-1; perhaps TRBD1 as D (6 bases). Germline CDR1 reads SQVTM; CDR2 reads ANQGSEA. This CDR3 comprises 14 residues. Trimming took 6 bases from V and 7 from J, leaving 19 bases between them. The CDR3: CSVVTGTGGNEQFF. Here the CDR3 DNA reads TGCAGCGTGGTAACAGGGACCGGTGGGAATGAGCAGTTCTTC.

The chain uses TRBV19 and TRBJ2-7, with a weak D call TRBD2 (6 bases). V was pared by 1 base and J by 4 bases, with 8 bases between. The length of the CDR3 is 13 residues. The V gene's germline CDR1 is LNHDA and CDR2 SQIVND (reference sequence). The CDR3 DNA reads as TGTGCCAGTAGTATAGTCGGGGGATACGAGCAGTACTTC. Translating it yields CASSIVGGYEQYF. Drawing the rest from reference TRBV19 and TRBJ2-7, the complete variable domain is DGGITQSPKYLFRKEGQNVTLSCEQNLNHDAMYWYRQDPGQGLRLIYYSQIVNDFQKGDIAEGYSVSREKKESFPLTVTSAQKNPTAFYLCASSIVGGYEQYFGPGTRLTVT.

This chain links TRBV27 with TRBJ1-2, with TRBD1 identical over 10 bases. Germline values: CDR1 MNHEY, CDR2 SMNVEV (reference sequence). The CDR3 length is 15 residues. V dropped 6 bases and J dropped 5; count of bases not matched to a gene: 9. CDR3 region: CASRPTGGGGYGYTF. The CDR3 DNA follows: TGTGCCAGCAGACCGACAGGGGGCGGTGGGTATGGCTACACCTTC.

In regard to this clone: Within the sample, other DNA sequences also encode this same CDR3. V is TRBV7-9 and J is TRBJ1-1; a possible D gene is TRBD1 (5 bases). The germline V gene encodes CDR1 SEHNR and CDR2 FQNEAQ (reference sequence). The length of the CDR3 is 11 residues. V was cut by 8 bases and J by 5 bases, with 9 bases left in between. CDR3 amino acids: CASSRGTEAFF. CDR3 nucleotide sequence: TGTGCCAGCTCCCGGGGGACTGAAGCTTTCTTT.

This rearrangement joins TRBV13 to TRBJ2-7; D perhaps matches TRBD2 (5 bases). The ends were cut back, 10 bases at V and 8 bases at J, with 24 bases in the middle. The CDR3 length is 14 residues. Germline V gene sequence: CDR1 PRHDT, CDR2 FYEKMQ (reference sequence). CDR3 in DNA: TGTGCCACCGCCCGGCGGGCGCACCCTACGCAGCAGTACTTC. Amino acid sequence: CATARRAHPTQQYF.

The chain has TRBV10-2 and TRBJ2-5, with 10 bases that match TRBD1. This CDR3 has 14 residues. Trimming removed 6 bases from V and 3 bases from J; junction bases left unmatched: 4. Germline CDR1 and CDR2: WSHSY and SAAADI. In DNA form, the CDR3 reads TGCGCCAGCAGGTTTGGGACAGGGGAAGAGACCCAGTACTTC. Protein sequence: CASRFGTGEETQYF.

This chain links TRBV9 with TRBJ2-2; 7 bases agree with TRBD2. The V segment lost 0 bases and the J segment 2 bases; nucleotides outside the gene matches: 4. Germline V lookup: CDR1 SGDLS, CDR2 YYNGEE. The CDR3 has 16 amino acids. The CDR3 is CASSVAGGKNTGELFF. For the CDR3, the DNA is TGTGCCAGCAGCGTAGCGGGGGGAAAAAACACCGGGGAGCTGTTTTTT.

The chain carries TRBV12-5 and TRBJ2-2; possibly TRBD2 for D (7 bases). Germline CDR1 reads LGHNT; CDR2 reads FRNRAP. The CDR3 totals 16 residues. Trimming removed 5 bases from V and 4 bases from J, with 17 bases in between. The CDR3 DNA follows: TGTGCTAGTGGTATCTGGGGGGGCGAGGGCACCGGGGAGCTGTTTTTT. Its translation is CASGIWGGEGTGELFF.

The chain is built from TRBV24-1 and TRBJ2-5; 8 bases fit TRBD1. The germline CDR1 and CDR2 sequences are KGHDR and SFDVKD. J gave up 7 bases and V 3 bases, and 6 bases lay outside the gene matches. The CDR3 spans 14 residues. The CDR3 DNA reads as TGTGCCACCAGTGATACCGGACAGGGCGGGACCCAGTACTTC. Encoded protein: CATSDTGQGGTQYF.

This clone was recorded only once. The chain joins TRBV30 to TRBJ1-3, with a tentative D call TRBD1 (5 bases). The CDR3 sequence is 15 residues long. The V gene's germline CDR1 is GTSNPN and CDR2 SVGIG (reference sequence). V lost 0 bases and J 0 bases, leaving 9 bases between the germline ends. In nucleotides, the CDR3 is TGTGCCTGGAGTGTACGCGGGGGCTCTGGAAACACCATATATTTT. It specifies CAWSVRGGSGNTIYF. Full variable domain (remainder filled in from reference TRBV30 and TRBJ1-3): SQTIHQWPATLVQPVGSPLSLECTVEGTSNPNLYWYRQAAGRGLQLLFYSVGIGQISSEVPQNLSASRPQDRQFILSSKKLLLSDSGFYLCAWSVRGGSGNTIYFGEGSWLTVV.

CDR3 nucleotide sequence: TGTGCCAGCAGCTTAGATTTGTGGGCAGGGGCTGAAGCTTTCTTT. This encodes CASSLDLWAGAEAFF. The V gene is TRBV7-2, the J gene TRBJ1-1; D perhaps matches TRBD1 (6 bases). This CDR3 is built from 15 residues. CDR1 SGHTA and CDR2 FQGNSA come from the germline V gene. V was cut by 1 base and J by 6 bases, with 15 bases left in between.

This chain joins TRBV11-2 and TRBJ2-3; 9 bases agree with TRBD2. The germline CDR1 and CDR2 sequences are SGHAT and FQNNGV. The CDR3 loop spans 15 amino acids. V gave up 4 bases and J gave up 1 base; unmatched junction bases: 3. In DNA form, the CDR3 reads TGTGCCAGCAGCTCCCCTAGCGGGGGCACAGATACGCAGTATTTT. The encoded protein is CASSSPSGGTDTQYF.

The gene calls are TRBV7-3 and TRBJ2-2; tentative D call: TRBD1 (7 bases). The V end lost 5 bases, the J end lost 3 bases, and 19 bases lay between the germline ends. The CDR3 has 17 amino acids. Germline loops: CDR1 SGHTA, CDR2 FQGTGA. The CDR3 nucleotides read TGTGCCAGCAGCCGAACTGTCGGCAGGGGGGACACCGGGGAGCTGTTTTTT. It is translated as CASSRTVGRGDTGELFF.

V is TRBV30 and J is TRBJ1-1, with D possibly TRBD1 on 5 matching bases. Trimming left V 2 bases short and J 2 bases short, with 12 bases between. CDR1 and CDR2 from the germline V gene are GTSNPN and SVGIG (reference sequence). The CDR3 is made up of 14 amino acids. The CDR3 region is CAWSMGGINTEAFF. The CDR3 DNA is TGTGCCTGGAGTATGGGGGGTATAAACACTGAAGCTTTCTTT.

The genes are TRBV30 and TRBJ1-1; D is perhaps TRBD1 (5 bases). V shed 1 base and J shed 1 base, with 7 bases lying between them. This CDR3 has 13 residues. Germline CDR1 reads GTSNPN; CDR2 reads SVGIG (reference sequence). The CDR3 DNA is TGTGCCTGGAGTGAAACAGGGAACACTGAAGCTTTCTTT. As protein: CAWSETGNTEAFF.

This clone appeared once. The J gene is TRBJ2-7, the V gene TRBV2, with 10 bases aligning to TRBD1. CDR3 length: 14 amino acids. In germline, CDR1 is SNHLY, CDR2 FYNNEI. J gave up 6 bases and V 6 bases, and 8 bases lay outside the gene matches. CDR3 in amino acids: CASRAGTGASEQYF. The CDR3, as DNA: TGTGCCAGCAGAGCCGGGACAGGGGCCTCCGAGCAGTACTTC.

The genes are TRBV7-2 and TRBJ2-5, with a possible D match to TRBD2 (6 bases). CDR1 and CDR2 (germline): SGHTA, FQGNSA. This CDR3 has 14 amino acids. V lost 2 bases, J lost 2 bases, and 9 bases lay in between. The CDR3 loop is CASSLNGGQETQYF. The CDR3 region has the DNA TGTGCCAGCAGCTTAAATGGGGGGCAAGAGACCCAGTACTTC.